This T cell receptor (beta chain) was identified in a study of OX40 agonist ivuxolimab in advanced cancers. The CDR3 length is 16 residues. Germline CDR1 and CDR2: MGHRA and YSYEKL. V dropped 1 base and J dropped 7 bases, with 16 bases sitting between them. The data were produced by immunoSEQ multiplex PCR, yet TCRdb's version contains in-frame clones alone and is incomplete. The table lists around 67,000 clones, 80% of them singletons. The sequencing here drew on CD4+ or CD8+ T cells sorted from blood, taken in a trial of the OX40 agonist ivuxolimab. This sequence was found in an adult with an advanced solid tumor such as melanoma, head and neck, liver or kidney cancer. The chain joins TRBV4-1 to TRBJ1-4; no clear D. CDR3 amino acids: CASSQGPGVIGEKLFF. CDR3 DNA: TGCGCCAGCAGCCAAGGCCCCGGGGTGATAGGTGAAAAACTGTTTTTT.